This is a list of T cell receptor beta chains from one sample in a study of shared clonotypes between healthy human individuals. Assay: immunoSEQ multiplex PCR; the TCRdb copy retains only in-frame clones and omits some. This table has some 2,000,000 clones, about 94% appearing once. The material sequenced was naive CD4+ T cells sorted from blood. The receptors here all came from a man aged 18 to 35 in good health. Each CDR3 is given with its conserved first and last residue. A D gene is named only where the DNA matches it firmly. Clone size is shown for a subset of rows, as once, few, many or a class of expanded clone.

TRBJ2-5 | NA | TRBD2 | TRBV10-2 | CASSESTSAYRETQYF | TGCGCCAGCAGTGAGTCGACTAGCGCCTACCGTGAGACCCAGTACTTC
TRBJ1-1 | NA | NA | TRBV7-2 | CASRRTPTLNTEAFF | TGTGCCAGCAGGCGTACTCCTACTTTGAACACTGAAGCTTTCTTT
TRBJ1-5 | NA | NA | TRBV28 | CASSLRLGVGNQPQHF | TGTGCCAGCAGTTTACGTCTGGGTGTCGGCAATCAGCCCCAGCATTTT
TRBJ1-2 | NA | NA | TRBV5-1 | CASSFTGDATIGYTF | TGCGCCAGCAGCTTCACGGGGGATGCCACTATTGGCTACACCTTC
TRBJ1-3 | NA | NA | TRBV6-6 | CASSYSSGNSGNTIYF | TGTGCCAGCAGTTACTCGTCAGGGAACTCTGGAAACACCATATATTTT
TRBJ2-1 | NA | TRBD2 | TRBV29-1 | CSVEALLAGGFEQFF | TGCAGCGTTGAGGCCCTGCTAGCGGGGGGATTTGAGCAGTTCTTC
TRBJ2-3 | NA | NA | TRBV5-1 | CASSLGGSDTQYF | TGCGCCAGCAGCTTGGGAGGTTCAGATACGCAGTATTTT
TRBJ2-3 | few | TRBD2 | TRBV5-1 | CASSLELAGGTDTQYF | TGCGCCAGCAGCTTGGAGCTAGCGGGGGGGACAGATACGCAGTATTTT
TRBJ2-1 | NA | NA | TRBV10-3 | CAISESAIRLSSYNEQFF | TGTGCCATCAGTGAGTCAGCGATACGCTTAAGCTCCTACAATGAGCAGTTCTTC
TRBJ2-2 | once | TRBD1 | TRBV10-3 | CAISDPGQGVTGELFF | TGTGCCATCAGTGACCCTGGACAGGGAGTCACCGGGGAGCTGTTTTTT
TRBJ2-3 | once | NA | TRBV5-1 | CASSSAVSTDTQYF | TGCGCCAGCAGTTCTGCGGTCAGCACAGATACGCAGTATTTT
TRBJ1-2 | NA | TRBD1 | TRBV9 | CASSAPRQGGLDYGYTF | TGTGCCAGCAGCGCCCCGAGACAGGGAGGATTGGACTATGGCTACACCTTC
TRBJ1-5 | once | NA | TRBV30 | CAWSQETGQPQHF | TGTGCCTGGAGCCAGGAAACGGGTCAGCCCCAGCATTTT
TRBJ2-5 | NA | NA | TRBV5-1 | CASSLFQGETQYF | TGCGCCAGTAGCCTTTTTCAGGGGGAGACCCAGTACTTC
TRBJ2-3 | once | NA | TRBV5-1 | CASSSEGFPSDTQYF | TGCGCCAGCAGCTCCGAAGGCTTCCCGTCAGATACGCAGTATTTT
TRBJ2-4 | NA | NA | TRBV19 | CASSNSAVAWDIQYF | TGTGCCAGTAGTAATTCGGCGGTGGCCTGGGACATTCAGTACTTC
TRBJ1-1 | NA | NA | TRBV6-5 | CASSYLRGTEAFF | TGTGCCAGCAGTTACTTAAGGGGAACTGAAGCTTTCTTT
TRBJ1-6 | NA | TRBD1 | TRBV27 | CASSLGTVVSPLHF | TGTGCCAGCAGTTTAGGGACAGTGGTTTCACCCCTCCACTTT
TRBJ1-3 | NA | NA | TRBV2 | CASSVNRENTIYF | TGTGCCAGCAGTGTGAACAGGGAAAACACCATATATTTT
TRBJ2-2 | NA | NA | TRBV7-2 | CASSRRATGELFF | TGTGCCAGCAGCCGTAGGGCCACCGGGGAGCTGTTTTTT
TRBJ1-6 | NA | NA | TRBV9 | CASSDRAHRSPLHF | TGTGCCAGCAGCGACCGGGCCCATAGGTCACCCCTCCACTTT
TRBJ2-7 | NA | TRBD2 | TRBV18 | CASSPGTSGEQYF | TGTGCCAGCTCACCAGGGACTAGCGGCGAGCAGTACTTC
TRBJ1-2 | NA | NA | TRBV20-1 | CSARSGDGYTF | TGCAGTGCTAGGTCAGGGGATGGCTACACCTTC
TRBJ2-7 | NA | TRBD1 | TRBV5-4 | CASSTAGRGQIEQYF | TGTGCCAGCAGCACGGCAGGCAGGGGGCAAATCGAGCAGTACTTC
TRBJ1-1 | once | NA | TRBV10-3 | CAIRSRGTEAFF | TGTGCCATCAGGTCAAGGGGTACTGAAGCTTTCTTT
TRBJ2-5 | NA | NA | TRBV21-1 | CASSMTAPETQYF | TGTGCCAGCAGCATGACAGCACCGGAGACCCAGTACTTC
TRBJ1-1 | NA | NA | TRBV19 | CASSPTGYTEAFF | TGTGCCAGTAGTCCAACAGGGTACACTGAAGCTTTCTTT
TRBJ2-5 | NA | TRBD2 | TRBV10-3 | CAISESVAGGTQYF | TGTGCCATCAGTGAGTCAGTAGCGGGTGGGACCCAGTACTTC
TRBJ1-1 | NA | NA | TRBV6-1 | CASSRDGPMNTEAFF | TGTGCCAGCAGCAGGGATGGACCGATGAACACTGAAGCTTTCTTT
TRBJ2-7 | NA | NA | TRBV7-2 | CASSSPRDF | TGTGCCAGCTCGTCGCCACGGGACTTC
TRBJ1-5 | few | NA | TRBV4-3 | CASSQDVGNQPQHF | TGCGCCAGCAGCCAAGATGTGGGGAATCAGCCCCAGCATTTT
TRBJ1-5 | NA | NA | TRBV28 | CASSDYIWPQHF | TGTGCCAGCAGTGATTACATCTGGCCCCAGCATTTT
TRBJ2-3 | NA | TRBD1 | TRBV6-1 | CASSTGGGTDTQYF | TGTGCCAGCAGCACAGGGGGAGGCACAGATACGCAGTATTTT
TRBJ2-7 | NA | NA | TRBV5-6 | CASSSASSYEQYF | TGTGCCAGCAGCTCGGCAAGTAGCTACGAGCAGTACTTC
TRBJ2-7 | NA | NA | TRBV10-3 | CATQGRYPPEQYF | TGTGCCACCCAAGGCCGCTACCCTCCCGAGCAGTACTTC
TRBJ1-1 | NA | NA | TRBV30 | CAWSVRELTNTEAFF | TGTGCCTGGAGTGTACGAGAACTAACGAACACTGAAGCTTTCTTT
TRBJ2-3 | NA | NA | TRBV7-8 | CASSPRPSTDTQYF | TGTGCCAGCAGCCCCCGGCCTAGCACAGATACGCAGTATTTT
TRBJ2-5 | NA | TRBD2 | TRBV9 | CASSVGTSGGQETQYF | TGTGCCAGCAGCGTAGGAACTAGCGGGGGGCAAGAGACCCAGTACTTC
TRBJ2-5 | NA | TRBD1 | TRBV5-1 | CASSLVPGTGGQETQYF | TGCGCCAGCAGCTTGGTACCCGGGACAGGGGGCCAAGAGACCCAGTACTTC
TRBJ2-7 | NA | NA | TRBV7-2 | CASSKSQLPGSESSYEQYF | TGTGCCAGCAGCAAATCCCAGCTTCCCGGAAGCGAGAGCTCCTACGAGCAGTACTTC
TRBJ1-2 | NA | TRBD1 | TRBV29-1 | CSVIPGQNYGYTF | TGCAGCGTCATTCCGGGACAGAACTATGGCTACACCTTC
TRBJ1-3 | NA | NA | TRBV6-1 | CASMPGSRGNTIYF | TGTGCCAGCATGCCAGGGTCCCGGGGAAACACCATATATTTT
TRBJ1-2 | NA | NA | TRBV4-3 | CASSQEVGSYGYTF | TGCGCCAGCAGCCAAGAAGTGGGCTCCTATGGCTACACCTTC
TRBJ1-5 | NA | NA | TRBV30 | CAWKIKGPGNQPQHF | TGTGCCTGGAAAATAAAGGGACCGGGCAATCAGCCCCAGCATTTT
TRBJ2-5 | NA | NA | TRBV10-3 | CAISESSKWEAQHF | TGTGCCATCAGTGAGTCTTCTAAGTGGGAGGCCCAGCACTTC
TRBJ2-2 | NA | NA | TRBV27 | CASSSGATGELFF | TGTGCCAGCAGTTCGGGGGCCACCGGGGAGCTGTTTTTT
TRBJ2-7 | NA | NA | TRBV28 | CASSFSASRYEQYF | TGTGCCAGCAGTTTCTCAGCTAGCCGCTACGAGCAGTACTTC
TRBJ2-3 | NA | TRBD2 | TRBV11-2 | CASSSAGEGDTQYF | TGTGCCAGCAGCTCAGCGGGAGAGGGAGATACGCAGTATTTT
TRBJ2-2 | NA | NA | TRBV7-8 | CASSLSTVNTGELFF | TGTGCCAGCAGCTTATCCACAGTGAACACCGGGGAGCTGTTTTTT
TRBJ2-7 | NA | TRBD1 | TRBV5-8 | CASSSGTGKYYEQYF | TGTGCCAGCAGCTCCGGGACAGGGAAGTATTACGAGCAGTACTTC
TRBJ1-1 | NA | TRBD1 | TRBV2 | CASSEELQGANTEAFF | TGTGCCAGCAGTGAAGAATTACAGGGGGCGAACACTGAAGCTTTCTTT
TRBJ1-1 | NA | NA | TRBV9 | CASSSRGGEAFF | TGTGCCAGCAGCTCCCGAGGGGGTGAAGCTTTCTTT
TRBJ1-4 | once | NA | TRBV11-2 | CASSFLLNEKLFF | TGTGCCAGCAGCTTTTTGTTAAATGAAAAACTGTTTTTT
TRBJ2-3 | NA | NA | TRBV11-3 | CASGQDTDTQYF | TGTGCCAGCGGGCAGGACACAGATACGCAGTATTTT
TRBJ2-5 | once | NA | TRBV18 | CASSPAQETQYF | TGTGCCAGCTCCCCAGCCCAAGAGACCCAGTACTTC
TRBJ2-2 | NA | TRBD1 | TRBV10-3 | CAISVEQGAHTGELFF | TGTGCCATCAGTGTGGAACAGGGGGCGCACACCGGGGAGCTGTTTTTT
TRBJ2-4 | NA | NA | TRBV19 | CASSRDFRNIQYF | TGTGCCAGTAGTAGGGACTTCCGGAACATTCAGTACTTC